Reported below is one T cell receptor (beta chain). Its target is not known. Only in-frame clones appear in the TCRdb table, and some are missing; sequencing was by immunoSEQ multiplex PCR. The sample holds about 110,000 clones; about 90% are singletons and the top ten take 8% to 10%. V trimming: 4 bases; J trimming: 6 bases; junction bases outside the gene matches: 10. The CDR3 consists of 17 residues. Germline V gives CDR1 SGHTS, CDR2 YDEGEE. This entry belongs to a study of T cell responses to AZD1222 COVID-19 vaccine. Whole-study findings and limits: Unmutated regions of variants are reportedly targeted by nearly half of spike-specific TCRs. Every sample of the repertoires postdated the peak T cell response. Following two doses of AZD1222, Spike-specific TCR breadth and depth rose.

The sequences come from peripheral blood, collected 28 days after the second AZD1222 dose. The clonotype originates from an adult who received the AZD1222 COVID-19 vaccine. This rearrangement joins TRBV5-8 to TRBJ2-1; TRBD2 matches at 13 bases. CDR3 in amino acids: CASSPWQLAGGPNEQFF. CDR3 coding DNA: TGTGCCAGCAGCCCCTGGCAACTAGCGGGGGGGCCCAATGAGCAGTTCTTC.